Listed below are T cell receptor beta chains from one sample, sequenced in a study of blood T cell repertoires in COVID-19. TCRdb's copy holds only in-frame clones and misses some; the assay was immunoSEQ multiplex PCR. Among some 100,000 clones listed, around 94% were seen once. The sequenced sample consisted of peripheral blood. All receptors derive from a man in his forties or fifties with active COVID-19. The CDR3 runs from the conserved cysteine through the conserved F or W. A D gene is named only where the DNA matches it firmly. Only part of the rows carry a size: once, few, many, or a class if the clone is expanded.

D	size	V	J	CDR3	DNA
TRBD1	-	TRBV11-1	TRBJ2-5	CASSQRTGIETQYF	TGTGCCAGCAGCCAACGGACAGGGATCGAGACCCAGTACTTC
-	-	TRBV24-1	TRBJ2-3	CATSDLRLTDTQYF	TGTGCCACCAGTGATTTGAGACTTACAGATACGCAGTATTTT
-	-	TRBV6-5	TRBJ1-1	CASFDRTLRGEAFF	TGTGCCAGCTTCGACCGAACCTTGCGAGGTGAAGCTTTCTTT
TRBD2	-	TRBV5-1	TRBJ2-1	CASSFMLAGEEFF	TGCGCCAGCAGCTTTATGCTAGCGGGAGAAGAGTTCTTC
-	few	TRBV27	TRBJ2-3	CASSPVFLAGGDTDTQYF	TGTGCCAGCAGCCCCGTTTTCTTAGCAGGAGGCGACACAGATACGCAGTATTTT
-	once	TRBV2	TRBJ2-7	CASSEALGISHEQYF	TGTGCCAGCAGTGAAGCGCTCGGAATTAGCCACGAGCAGTACTTC
-	once	TRBV5-4	TRBJ1-1	CASNLQPNTEAFF	TGTGCCAGCAACCTACAGCCGAACACTGAAGCTTTCTTT
-	-	TRBV24-1	TRBJ2-7	CATSDAGIPYEQYF	TGTGCCACCAGTGATGCAGGGATTCCCTACGAGCAGTACTTC
-	few	TRBV4-1	TRBJ2-7	CASSQDTTTYEQYF	TGCGCCAGCAGCCAAGATACCACAACCTACGAGCAGTACTTC
TRBD2	-	TRBV5-1	TRBJ2-5	CASTGLAGEETQYF	TGCGCCAGCACGGGACTAGCGGGAGAAGAGACCCAGTACTTC
TRBD2	-	TRBV27	TRBJ2-1	CATQLSGRSNEQFF	TGTGCCACCCAGCTGAGCGGGAGGAGCAATGAGCAGTTCTTC
TRBD2	-	TRBV9	TRBJ2-2	CASSARAGGPGELFF	TGTGCCAGCAGCGCCAGAGCGGGAGGTCCCGGGGAGCTGTTTTTT
-	-	TRBV14	TRBJ2-3	CASSQRTVSTDTQYF	TGTGCCAGCAGCCAACGGACAGTTAGCACAGATACGCAGTATTTT
TRBD2	few	TRBV28	TRBJ2-3	CASSLVGRVADTQYF	TGTGCCAGCAGTTTGGTAGGGAGGGTCGCGGATACGCAGTATTTT
TRBD1	-	TRBV9	TRBJ2-1	CASSPRDRGYNEQFF	TGTGCCAGCAGCCCAAGAGACAGGGGATACAATGAGCAGTTCTTC
TRBD1	-	TRBV7-9	TRBJ2-3	CASRAWDRGVRTDTQYF	TGTGCCAGCCGAGCTTGGGACAGGGGTGTTCGGACAGATACGCAGTATTTT
-	few	TRBV30	TRBJ1-6	CAWSPGDAPLHF	TGTGCCTGGAGTCCGGGTGATGCACCCCTCCACTTT
-	-	TRBV28	TRBJ2-7	CASSRTGTYEQYF	TGTGCCAGCAGTCGCACAGGGACCTACGAGCAGTACTTC
-	-	TRBV10-3	TRBJ2-3	CAISRDPSTDTQYF	TGTGCCATCAGTCGGGATCCTAGCACAGATACGCAGTATTTT
TRBD2	-	TRBV9	TRBJ2-1	CASSVGLSYNEQFF	TGTGCCAGCAGCGTGGGACTATCCTACAATGAGCAGTTCTTC
-	few	TRBV29-1	TRBJ1-1	CSAGTQNTEAFF	TGCAGCGCTGGGACACAGAACACTGAAGCTTTCTTT
TRBD1	-	TRBV6-5	TRBJ1-2	CASSQQAGGFNGYTF	TGTGCCAGCAGTCAACAGGCAGGGGGTTTTAATGGCTACACCTTC
-	-	TRBV29-1	TRBJ1-1	CSVESSGWLNTEAFF	TGCAGCGTCGAAAGTTCGGGATGGTTGAACACTGAAGCTTTCTTT
TRBD2	-	TRBV14	TRBJ2-7	CASSRSTSGRARSEQYF	TGTGCCAGCAGCCGATCGACTAGCGGGAGGGCCAGGAGCGAGCAGTACTTC
TRBD1	-	TRBV19	TRBJ1-6	CASRDRGSYNSPLHF	TGTGCCAGCCGGGACAGGGGATCCTATAATTCACCCCTCCACTTT
TRBD1	-	TRBV20-1	TRBJ1-2	CSVTTGVGYTF	TGCAGTGTAACTACAGGGGTCGGCTACACCTTC
-	-	TRBV15	TRBJ2-1	CATSRDIQGHSYNEQFF	TGTGCCACCAGCAGAGATATACAGGGTCACTCCTACAATGAGCAGTTCTTC
TRBD1	-	TRBV28	TRBJ1-5	CASSSGGHQPQHF	TGTGCCAGCAGTTCAGGGGGCCATCAGCCCCAGCATTTT
-	-	TRBV18	TRBJ2-2	CASSYGTPDTGELFF	TGTGCCAGCTCGTACGGGACTCCCGACACCGGGGAGCTGTTTTTT
-	-	TRBV18	TRBJ2-7	CASSPTQGGEQYF	TGTGCCAGCTCACCCACGCAGGGTGGAGAGCAGTACTTC
-	-	TRBV9	TRBJ2-2	CASSVVSTGELFF	TGTGCCAGCAGCGTAGTTAGCACCGGGGAGCTGTTTTTT
TRBD2	-	TRBV2	TRBJ2-4	CATWGLAGGEEAKNIQYF	TGTGCCACCTGGGGACTAGCGGGAGGGGAGGAGGCCAAAAACATTCAGTACTTC
-	-	TRBV19	TRBJ1-1	CASSIDMAGMNTEAFF	TGTGCCAGTAGTATAGATATGGCGGGGATGAACACTGAAGCTTTCTTT
-	-	TRBV27	TRBJ1-2	CASSLTGRYGYTF	TGTGCCAGCAGCCTAACAGGGCGCTATGGCTACACCTTC
-	-	TRBV7-9	TRBJ2-1	CASSLALEGNEQFF	TGTGCCAGCAGCTTAGCCTTAGAGGGCAATGAGCAGTTCTTC
-	-	TRBV5-8	TRBJ1-6	CAIEDIQAGSYNSPLHF	TGTGCCATCGAAGACATCCAGGCCGGCTCCTATAATTCACCCCTCCACTTT
-	-	TRBV6-5	TRBJ1-1	CASSRDKDRTEAFF	TGTGCCAGCAGCCGGGACAAAGACAGGACTGAAGCTTTCTTT
TRBD2	-	TRBV5-1	TRBJ2-2	CASNEAGDRTGELFF	TGCGCCAGCAACGAAGCGGGAGATCGCACCGGGGAGCTGTTTTTT
-	-	TRBV9	TRBJ2-1	CASSVVVSPKNGQFF	TGTGCCAGCAGCGTAGTGGTTAGCCCCAAAAATGGGCAGTTCTTC
-	-	TRBV5-8	TRBJ1-2	CASTRWGVGYGYTF	TGTGCCAGCACCCGTTGGGGGGTTGGCTATGGCTACACCTTC
-	-	TRBV7-9	TRBJ2-4	CASSLGPQNIQYF	TGTGCCAGCAGCTTAGGCCCCCAGAACATTCAGTACTTC
-	-	TRBV6-5	TRBJ1-2	CASGSRGVANYGYTF	TGTGCCAGCGGTAGTCGGGGGGTAGCTAACTATGGCTACACCTTC
-	-	TRBV7-6	TRBJ1-4	CASSLALGGGDEKLFF	TGTGCCAGCAGCTTAGCGCTAGGGGGGGGCGATGAAAAACTGTTTTTT
-	-	TRBV19	TRBJ1-1	CASSIQGGNTEAFF	TGTGCCAGTAGTATTCAAGGAGGGAACACTGAAGCTTTCTTT
TRBD1	-	TRBV27	TRBJ1-6	CASSPDRGMGSPLHF	TGTGCCAGCAGTCCGGACAGGGGAATGGGTTCACCCCTCCACTTT
TRBD1	-	TRBV11-2	TRBJ2-1	CASSLQGVMYNEQFF	TGTGCCAGCAGCCTACAGGGGGTTATGTACAATGAGCAGTTCTTC
-	-	TRBV19	TRBJ1-4	CASSIPRTSNEKLFF	TGTGCCAGTAGTATCCCCCGGACATCTAATGAAAAACTGTTTTTT
-	once	TRBV7-6	TRBJ2-7	CASSLARGSESEQYF	TGTGCCAGCAGCTTAGCGCGGGGTAGTGAGTCTGAGCAGTACTTC
-	-	TRBV2	TRBJ2-5	CASSEALVGGETQYF	TGTGCCAGCAGTGAAGCGCTTGTGGGAGGAGAGACCCAGTACTTC
TRBD1	once	TRBV30	TRBJ1-4	CAWSYRGPEKLFF	TGTGCCTGGAGCTACAGGGGGCCTGAAAAACTGTTTTTT
-	-	TRBV7-3	TRBJ2-7	CASSRGASYEQYF	TGTGCCAGCAGCCGGGGGGCCTCCTACGAGCAGTACTTC
TRBD2	-	TRBV20-1	TRBJ2-3	CSASPAGVSDTQYF	TGCAGTGCAAGTCCCGCGGGGGTCTCGGATACGCAGTATTTT
TRBD2	-	TRBV19	TRBJ2-1	CASTSRGGRDYNEQFF	TGTGCCAGTACCTCGAGGGGCGGGAGAGACTACAATGAGCAGTTCTTC
TRBD1	-	TRBV9	TRBJ1-3	CASSVQGAGNTIYF	TGTGCCAGCAGCGTTCAGGGGGCTGGAAACACCATATATTTT